Reported below is one T cell receptor beta chain. This specimen belongs to a study of identical twins. Germline V gene sequence: CDR1 MDHEN, CDR2 SYDVKM. V dropped 1 base and J dropped 7 bases, with 10 bases sitting between them. The CDR3 sequence is 13 residues long. TCRdb re-analysed the 5' RACE reads in MiXCR, keeping a single row per CDR3 protein. The sample has approximately 890,000 distinct CDR3 sequences, 9% to 15% seen once; the top ten hold around 1.6%. Separately, the same data were catalogued under a study of yellow fever vaccine responses in identical twins. This second report adds: It has been reported that, in twins, the vaccine T cell response seemed partly convergent and partly personalized.

The origin of this receptor is a woman aged 18-29 years in good health. Material: PBMCs. The V and J genes are TRBV28 and TRBJ1-2, with no clear D. The DNA of the CDR3 is TGTGCCAGCAGTTTATTACAAATAGGTGGCTACACCTTC. It yields the protein CASSLLQIGGYTF.